This T cell receptor (beta chain) stems from a study of post-analysis software for immune sequencing data. Study context: Several disease courses (relapsing-remitting, secondary progressive and progressive-relapsing) of multiple sclerosis were included.

The V gene's germline CDR1 is SGHRS and CDR2 YFSETQ. The CDR3 has 15 residues. The junction had 8 bases not matched to a gene; V was cut back by 4 bases and J by 9 bases. cDNA libraries of TCR beta carried unique molecular identifiers. Each batch of roughly 1 to 11 million T cells produced 400,000 to 650,000 cDNA molecules. Each CDR3 protein is one row after TCRdb ran MiXCR on the PCR reads. The sample lists some 690,000 distinct CDR3 sequences, approximately 59% seen once, with roughly 12% in the top ten. Remarks on this clonotype: As yet, its antigen is unknown.

Study-level results: The normalized Chao1 diversity of multiple sclerosis patients was significantly lower than that of controls. Patients carried several TRBV segments more frequently than controls did, and TRBV5-6, TRBV5-1 and TRBV20-1 were among them. Samples from a shared batch, those prepared together, strongly co-clustered by F measure.

This sequence joins TRBV5-1 and TRBJ1-6; 9 bases map to TRBD1. The specimen sequenced was blood. This sequence was found in a girl under 10 years old with multiple sclerosis. The DNA for the CDR3 is TGCGCCAGCAGCGCCCTGACAGGGGGTAGTTCACCCCTCCACTTT. Translation gives CASSALTGGSSPLHF.